One and the same sample provided the 26 T cell receptor beta chains below, sequenced in a study of cytomegalovirus exposure and HLA in healthy donors. In the PCR, 60 Vbeta and 13 Jbeta primers were used. Sequencing was performed with immunoSEQ multiplex PCR; in TCRdb, only in-frame clones are kept and a portion is missing. The table lists 130,000 or so clones, 60% to 85% of them singletons. The sample consisted of PBMCs. All receptors come from a woman aged 40 to 49 in good health and CMV-seronegative.

V gene TRBV5-6 combines with J gene TRBJ1-2; D is ambiguous. The V end was cut by 0 bases, the J end by 3 bases, with 9 bases between. The CDR3 runs 14 residues. Germline V gene sequence: CDR1 SGHDT, CDR2 YYEEEE. CDR3 DNA: TGTGCCAGCAGCTTGGAAGGCAGGCACTATGGCTACACCTTC. Its protein is CASSLEGRHYGYTF.

There are a few counts of this clone. The genes are TRBV7-8 and TRBJ1-1; TRBD1 aligns across 7 bases. Trimming removed 1 base from V and 11 bases from J; junction bases left unmatched: 10. Germline lookup yields CDR1 SGHVS and CDR2 FQNEAQ. The length of the CDR3 is 14 residues. The CDR3 loop is CASSLEARQGVAFF. CDR3 coding DNA: TGTGCCAGCAGCTTAGAGGCTCGGCAGGGGGTGGCTTTCTTT.

The rearrangement uses TRBV27 and TRBJ1-6; 7 nucleotides match TRBD1. The CDR3 consists of 14 residues. Germline V gene lookup returns CDR1 MNHEY and CDR2 SMNVEV (reference sequence). Trimming took 3 bases from V and 10 from J; bases not matched to a gene: 6. The DNA for the CDR3 is TGTGCCAGCAGTTTCCGGACAGGCGAATCACCCCTCCACTTT. Protein: CASSFRTGESPLHF.

The table lists this clone with a count of one. The CDR3 is CASRGTGVDQPQHF. Here the CDR3 DNA reads TGTGCCAGTAGGGGGACAGGGGTCGATCAGCCCCAGCATTTT. The chain employs TRBV19 and TRBJ1-5, with 10 bases lining up with TRBD1. The CDR3 contains 14 residues. V shed 6 bases and J 5 bases; nucleotides not matched to a gene: 4. The germline V gene has CDR1 LNHDA and CDR2 SQIVND (reference sequence).

On this clone: The same CDR3 is also encoded by other DNA sequences in this sample. The genes are TRBV6-5 and TRBJ1-2; D is perhaps TRBD1 (5 bases). The V gene's germline CDR1 is MNHEY and CDR2 SVGAGI. The V gene lost 2 bases and the J gene lost 2 bases, with 12 bases spanning the gap. CDR3 length equals 15 residues. CDR3 loop: CASSYSTGLNYGYTF. CDR3 bases: TGTGCCAGCAGTTACAGTACAGGCTTAAACTATGGCTACACCTTC.

The chain combines TRBV5-8 with TRBJ1-5, with D unresolved. Trimming pared 2 bases from V and 6 bases from J, leaving 6 bases between. CDR3 length: 12 amino acids. Germline V gene lookup returns CDR1 SGHTS and CDR2 YDEGEE. The CDR3 sequence is CASSFAGQPQHF. The CDR3 nucleotides are TGTGCCAGCAGCTTTGCGGGTCAGCCCCAGCATTTT.

The V call is TRBV7-2, the J call TRBJ1-6; D may be TRBD1 (6 bases). Between the trimmed V and J ends, which lost 11 bases and 11 bases, there was a span of 19 bases. The germline CDR1 and CDR2 sequences are SGHTA and FQGNSA. The CDR3 has 13 residues. The CDR3 sequence is CARKAGQSTPLHF. In DNA, the CDR3 is TGTGCCCGCAAGGCCGGACAGTCAACACCCCTCCACTTT.

Worth noting for this clone: Mismatch with germline at one junction end may stem from a read error. The genes are TRBV6-1 and TRBJ2-5; tentatively, D is TRBD1 (5 bases). The CDR3 is 17 residues long. Germline V lookup: CDR1 MNHNS, CDR2 SASEGT. The chain's CDR3 is CASREGVATAVQETQYF. DNA of the CDR3: TGTGCCAGCAGAGAAGGGGTTGCGACTGCGGTACAAGAGACCCAGTACTTC.

V gene TRBV12-5 combines with J gene TRBJ2-6, with 7 bases identical to TRBD2. Trimming removed 1 base from V and 2 bases from J; junction bases left unmatched: 2. In germline, CDR1 is LGHNT, CDR2 FRNRAP. The CDR3 contains 16 residues. The CDR3 is CASGLAGGAGANVLTF. CDR3 DNA: TGTGCTAGTGGTTTGGCGGGGGGTGCTGGGGCCAACGTCCTGACTTTC.

The chain recombines TRBV9 with TRBJ1-1, with 7 bases identical to TRBD1. Germline CDR1 SGDLS, CDR2 YYNGEE. The CDR3 extends over 16 amino acids. Trimming at V came to 1 base and at J to 3 bases, leaving 9 bases not matched to a gene. CDR3: CASSVRHDRVYTEAFF. For the CDR3, the DNA is TGTGCCAGCAGCGTACGACATGACAGGGTTTACACTGAAGCTTTCTTT.

The rearrangement joins TRBV4-3 to TRBJ1-4; 9 nucleotides agree with TRBD1. The trim removed 1 base at V and 8 bases at J, leaving 11 bases unmatched. The germline V gene has CDR1 LGHNA and CDR2 YSLEER. The CDR3 consists of 17 residues. The CDR3 here is CASSQVSRGQGREKLFF. CDR3 coding DNA: TGCGCCAGCAGCCAAGTGAGCCGGGGACAGGGCAGGGAAAAACTGTTTTTT.

The chain is built from TRBV5-1 and TRBJ1-1; D might be TRBD1 (5 bases). Germline values: CDR1 SGHRS, CDR2 YFSETQ. CDR3 length: 14 amino acids. V lost 0 bases to trimming and J lost 7 bases, with 13 bases between them. The CDR3 nucleotides read TGCGCCAGCAGCTTGGTTGTCAGGGAGGGTGAAGCTTTCTTT. It codes for CASSLVVREGEAFF.

This rearrangement joins TRBV6-6 to TRBJ2-6; D possibly corresponds to TRBD1 (6 bases). Germline lookup yields CDR1 MNHNY and CDR2 SVGAGI (reference sequence). V gave up 4 bases and J gave up 2 bases, with 9 bases separating them. There are 15 residues in the CDR3. The CDR3 here is CASSSPGAGANVLTF. CDR3 DNA: TGTGCCAGCAGTTCACCAGGGGCTGGGGCCAACGTCCTGACTTTC.

A word on this clone: The same CDR3 also results from other DNA sequences found in this sample. The chain carries TRBV11-2 and TRBJ1-3; no clear D. Germline loops: CDR1 SGHAT, CDR2 FQNNGV. Trimming removed 2 bases at V and 7 bases at J, with 6 bases between. This CDR3 is 12 amino acids long. Written as DNA, the CDR3 is TGTGCCAGCAGCTTATCCGGGAACACCATATATTTT. The encoded protein is CASSLSGNTIYF.

The chain carries TRBV11-1 and TRBJ1-2; 7 nucleotides agree with TRBD1. This CDR3 spans 11 amino acids. Germline CDR1 SGHAT, CDR2 FQDESV (reference sequence). V shed 8 bases and J 6 bases; nucleotides not matched to a gene: 3. This CDR3 is CASGTGDGYTF. DNA for the CDR3: TGTGCCAGCGGCACAGGGGATGGCTACACCTTC.

The chain recombines TRBV7-7 with TRBJ1-3, with D possibly TRBD1 on 6 matching bases. V was clipped by 1 base and J by 4 bases, with 11 bases between them. The germline CDR1 and CDR2 sequences are SSHAT and FNYEAQ (reference sequence). The CDR3 totals 15 residues. The CDR3 nucleotides read TGTGCCAGCAGCTTAGAACAGGGTGGCGGAAACACCATATATTTT. Translation: CASSLEQGGGNTIYF.

This clone was counted only a few times. The chain uses TRBV11-2 and TRBJ1-3, with 7 bases fitting TRBD1. The germline V gene has CDR1 SGHAT and CDR2 FQNNGV. The CDR3 has 14 amino acids. After removal of 2 bases from V and 4 bases from J, the junction contained 2 bases not matched to a gene. The CDR3 reads CASSLRQGGNTIYF. DNA of the CDR3: TGTGCCAGCAGCTTAAGACAGGGAGGAAACACCATATATTTT.

The rearrangement links TRBV5-6 to TRBJ1-3; a possible D gene is TRBD1 (6 bases). This CDR3 comprises 16 residues. V was cut by 4 bases and J by 0 bases, with 14 bases left in between. From germline, CDR1 is SGHDT and CDR2 YYEEEE. The CDR3 nucleotides are TGTGCCAGCAGCAACTCAGGGGTCTTCTCTGGAAACACCATATATTTT. This translates into CASSNSGVFSGNTIYF.

This clone was detected only once. The V and J genes are TRBV2 and TRBJ1-6, with D tentatively TRBD1 (6 bases). Germline V gives CDR1 SNHLY, CDR2 FYNNEI. CDR3 length: 13 amino acids. Deletions cut 1 base from V and 15 bases from J, with 13 bases between. DNA of the CDR3: TGTGCCAGCAGTGAAGAGTTGGACAGAAGCCTCCACTTT. Translating it yields CASSEELDRSLHF.

This chain uses TRBV2 with TRBJ2-7, with a possible D match to TRBD2 (6 bases). V was cut by 11 bases and J by 2 bases, with 19 bases left in between. This CDR3 region has 14 residues. CDR1 is SNHLY, CDR2 FYNNEI, per germline. CDR3 DNA sequence: TGTGCCGTCGCCGGGGGTACCAGCCCCTACGAGCAGTACTTC. This sequence encodes CAVAGGTSPYEQYF.

This clone was recorded only once. CDR3 DNA: TGTGCCAGCAGCTCTGGGACAGGGATGAACACTGAAGCTTTCTTT. Translating it yields CASSSGTGMNTEAFF. This sequence joins TRBV5-4 and TRBJ1-1, with 9 bases matching TRBD1. The junction had 3 bases not matched to a gene; V was cut back by 3 bases and J by 0 bases. This CDR3 is built from 15 residues. Germline CDR1 reads SGHNT; CDR2 reads YYREEE (reference sequence).

This sequence joins TRBV4-2 and TRBJ1-1; weak D call: TRBD1 (6 bases). The CDR3 covers 14 residues. With 0 bases removed from V and 4 bases from J, the gap between germline ends came to 9 bases. Germline CDR1 and CDR2: LGHNA and YNFKEQ. The CDR3 loop reads CASSQEGRGTEAFF. CDR3 coding DNA: TGTGCCAGCAGCCAAGAGGGCAGGGGCACTGAAGCTTTCTTT.

In this sample, this clone turned up a few times. The chain is built from TRBV14 and TRBJ2-5; 11 bases fit TRBD1. The CDR3 has 17 residues. The germline V gene has CDR1 SGHDN and CDR2 FVKESK. V gave up 4 bases and J gave up 5 bases; unmatched junction bases: 12. The CDR3 sequence: CASSPLRTGGLGETQYF. CDR3 coding DNA: TGTGCCAGCAGCCCCTTACGGACAGGGGGCTTGGGGGAGACCCAGTACTTC. Complete variable domain (other parts from reference TRBV14 and TRBJ2-5): EAGVTQFPSHSVIEKGQTVTLRCDPISGHDNLYWYRRVMGKEIKFLLHFVKESKQDESGMPNNRFLAERTGGTYSTLKVQPAELEDSGVYFCASSPLRTGGLGETQYFGPGTRLLVL.

This clone came up a few times. The chain has TRBV5-1 and TRBJ2-4, with 10 bases fitting TRBD1. V lost 7 bases to trimming and J lost 8 bases; unmatched junction nucleotides: 9. The CDR3 consists of 14 residues. CDR1 is SGHRS and CDR2 is YFSETQ in the germline V gene. The CDR3 here is CASGRQGASDIQYF. CDR3 bases: TGCGCCAGCGGGAGACAGGGGGCGTCGGACATTCAGTACTTC.

This clone has more than one count but fewer than ten. The chain links TRBV7-9 to TRBJ2-7, with D possibly matching TRBD2 (6 bases). V lost 3 bases to trimming and J lost 3 bases, with 12 bases between them. Germline CDR1 reads SEHNR; CDR2 reads FQNEAQ (reference sequence). This CDR3 contains 14 residues. CDR3 sequence: CASSFDGTRYEQYF. The DNA of the CDR3 is TGTGCCAGCAGCTTCGACGGGACTCGCTACGAGCAGTACTTC.

The chain combines TRBV30 with TRBJ1-2, with D maybe TRBD1 (5 bases). V was cut by 1 base and J by 6 bases, with 12 bases left in between. The CDR3 sequence is 13 residues long. The V gene's germline CDR1 is GTSNPN and CDR2 SVGIG (reference sequence). CDR3 protein: CAWSASREDGYTF. Written as DNA, the CDR3 is TGTGCCTGGAGTGCCTCCAGGGAGGATGGCTACACCTTC. The variable domain in full, completed from reference TRBV30 and TRBJ1-2, reads SQTIHQWPATLVQPVGSPLSLECTVEGTSNPNLYWYRQAAGRGLQLLFYSVGIGQISSEVPQNLSASRPQDRQFILSSKKLLLSDSGFYLCAWSASREDGYTFGSGTRLTVV.